This entry lists 24 T cell receptor beta chains sequenced from one sample in a study of blood T cell repertoires in COVID-19. The data were produced by immunoSEQ multiplex PCR, yet TCRdb's version contains in-frame clones alone and is incomplete. The sample lists about 150,000 clones; more than 65% were seen once. The sequenced sample consisted of peripheral blood. These receptors were collected from a woman of 80 years or more with acute or convalescent COVID-19.

The chain carries TRBV7-9 and TRBJ1-1; 9 nucleotides line up with TRBD1. The CDR3 runs 15 residues. V was pared by 3 bases and J by 6 bases, with 8 bases of the junction left unmatched. From germline, CDR1 is SEHNR and CDR2 FQNEAQ (reference sequence). The CDR3 DNA is TGTGCCAGCAGCTTTGGGGACAGGGTTGGGGCTGAAGCTTTCTTT. Protein: CASSFGDRVGAEAFF.

The chain uses TRBV5-6 and TRBJ2-5; 7 bases are a match to TRBD2. Germline V gene data show CDR1 as SGHDT and CDR2 as YYEEEE. This CDR3 is built from 16 residues. J gave up 4 bases and V 4 bases, and 13 bases lay outside the gene matches. The CDR3 here is CASSPRVGAGPETQYF. Here the CDR3 DNA reads TGTGCCAGCAGCCCCAGGGTTGGAGCGGGGCCAGAGACCCAGTACTTC.

The V call is TRBV7-2, the J call TRBJ2-5, with 8 bases that match TRBD1. Germline CDR1 is SGHTA and CDR2 is FQGNSA. With V trimmed by 5 bases and J by 2 bases, 4 bases remained unmatched. This CDR3 spans 14 amino acids. Here the CDR3 reads CASSIGQGQETQYF. The DNA for the CDR3 is TGTGCCAGCAGCATAGGACAGGGACAAGAGACCCAGTACTTC.

The chain carries TRBV6-5 and TRBJ1-6, with D perhaps TRBD1 (5 bases). Germline values: CDR1 MNHEY, CDR2 SVGAGI. The V end was cut by 0 bases, the J end by 8 bases, with 11 bases between. This CDR3 is built from 15 residues. Written as DNA, the CDR3 is TGTGCCAGCAGTTACTCCAGCAGGGTACATTCACCCCTCCACTTT. Encoded protein: CASSYSSRVHSPLHF.

This clone was observed once. The rearrangement uses TRBV19 and TRBJ1-5; tentatively, D is TRBD1 (6 bases). Germline CDR1 reads LNHDA; CDR2 reads SQIVND (reference sequence). The CDR3 extends over 16 amino acids. V gave up 6 bases and J gave up 7 bases, with 22 bases separating them. The CDR3 sequence is CASSTSGTRTGQPQHF. CDR3 sequence (DNA): TGTGCCAGTAGCACCTCCGGGACACGTACGGGCCAGCCCCAGCATTTT.

The V and J genes are TRBV7-9 and TRBJ2-1, with 9 positions matching TRBD2. The CDR3 has 18 residues. V was pared by 1 base and J by 6 bases, with 13 bases of the junction left unmatched. Germline CDR1 and CDR2: SEHNR and FQNEAQ (reference sequence). The chain's CDR3 is CASSLETSGRFLVNEQFF. Here the CDR3 DNA reads TGTGCCAGCAGCTTAGAAACTAGCGGGCGGTTCTTGGTCAATGAGCAGTTCTTC.

V gene TRBV15 combines with J gene TRBJ1-4, with 7 bases that match TRBD1. V was pared by 1 base and J by 4 bases, with 6 bases of the junction left unmatched. The germline V gene encodes CDR1 LNHNV and CDR2 YYDKDF (reference sequence). The CDR3 sequence is 16 residues long. CDR3 in amino acids: CATSRAQGLGNEKLFF. In nucleotides, the CDR3 is TGTGCCACCAGCAGAGCACAGGGGTTGGGTAATGAAAAACTGTTTTTT.

The V and J genes are TRBV11-2 and TRBJ2-3; 9 bases align to TRBD2. Germline V lookup: CDR1 SGHAT, CDR2 FQNNGV. The CDR3 runs 15 residues. V dropped 2 bases and J dropped 7; count of bases not matched to a gene: 7. The CDR3 spells CASSLPAGGGYTQYF. In DNA, the CDR3 is TGTGCCAGCAGCTTACCAGCGGGGGGAGGATATACGCAGTATTTT.

This chain links TRBV3-1 (or the pseudogene TRBV3-2) with TRBJ2-4; TRBD1 agrees at 9 bases. The V gene end was trimmed by 4 bases and the J gene end by 5 bases; junction bases not matched to a gene: 6. Germline CDR1 and CDR2: LGHDT and YNNKEL (reference sequence). The CDR3 extends over 15 amino acids. CDR3 bases: TGTGCCAGCAGCCCCTACAGGGGGCTCGAAAACATTCAGTACTTC. Protein sequence: CASSPYRGLENIQYF.

This clone was found a few times. This chain links TRBV2 with TRBJ1-6, with 7 positions matching TRBD1. This CDR3 is built from 17 residues. Losses at the gene ends were 7 bases for V and 10 bases for J; bases not matched to a gene: 19. CDR1 and CDR2 (germline): SNHLY, FYNNEI. The CDR3 DNA is TGTGCCAGCATTACCCGACAGGGTGGGAGCTTAGGGTCACCCCTCCACTTT. Translating gives CASITRQGGSLGSPLHF.

The chain uses TRBV5-1 and TRBJ2-1; 15 bases are shared with TRBD2. Germline V gives CDR1 SGHRS, CDR2 YFSETQ. The CDR3 contains 16 residues. With 5 bases clipped from V and 9 bases from J, the junction kept 9 bases outside the gene matches. The CDR3 protein is CASRLSGTSGGSEQFF. CDR3 nucleotides: TGCGCCAGCAGGTTGTCCGGGACTAGCGGGGGGTCTGAGCAGTTCTTC.

V usage is TRBV5-1 and J usage is TRBJ2-7, with 7 bases fitting TRBD2. CDR1 and CDR2 from the germline V gene are SGHRS and YFSETQ. Trimming at V came to 4 bases and at J to 2 bases, leaving 9 bases not matched to a gene. The CDR3 contains 15 residues. Here the CDR3 reads CASSRQAGTTYEQYF. The CDR3, as DNA: TGCGCCAGCAGCAGGCAGGCGGGGACTACCTACGAGCAGTACTTC.

This clone appeared a few times. The chain couples TRBV29-1 to TRBJ1-5; D gene unclear. Germline V lookup: CDR1 SQVTM, CDR2 ANQGSEA. The V end lost 7 bases, the J end lost 3 bases, and 10 bases lay between the germline ends. This CDR3 comprises 12 residues. The CDR3 nucleotides are TGCAGCGGAGACACCTACAATCAGCCCCAGCATTTT. Amino acid sequence: CSGDTYNQPQHF.

The J gene is TRBJ1-1, the V gene TRBV7-9, with 7 bases identical to TRBD1. Germline loops: CDR1 SEHNR, CDR2 FQNEAQ (reference sequence). The CDR3 sequence is 14 residues long. Trimming removed 5 bases from V and 5 bases from J; junction bases left unmatched: 8. CDR3 bases: TGTGCCAGCAGCCCTGCGACAGGGCGAACTGAAGCTTTCTTT. Amino acid sequence: CASSPATGRTEAFF.

The chain links TRBV4-2 to TRBJ2-7; 9 positions match TRBD2. The CDR3 is 13 amino acids. Trimming removed 6 bases from V and 4 bases from J; junction bases left unmatched: 4. The germline CDR1 and CDR2 sequences are LGHNA and YNFKEQ. Here the CDR3 reads CASRGAGGYEQYF. The CDR3 DNA reads as TGTGCCAGCAGAGGGGCGGGGGGGTACGAGCAGTACTTC.

DNA for the CDR3: TGTGCCAGCAGTCGCACCGGGACAGGTCAAAACACCATATATTTT. Protein sequence: CASSRTGTGQNTIYF. The chain employs TRBV6-5 and TRBJ1-3; 8 bases fit TRBD1. V gave up 5 bases and J gave up 6 bases; unmatched junction bases: 9. Germline V CDR1 and CDR2: MNHEY, SVGAGI. CDR3 length: 15 residues.

Only one count was recorded for this clone. V is TRBV24-1 and J is TRBJ1-5; tentatively, D is TRBD1 (5 bases). The length of the CDR3 is 16 residues. Per germline, CDR1 KGHDR and CDR2 SFDVKD. Between the trimmed V and J ends, which lost 12 bases and 3 bases, there was a span of 23 bases. The CDR3 coding sequence is TGTGCCTCGGAAGGAGAGCCGAGGACACTCAATCAGCCCCAGCATTTT. It codes for CASEGEPRTLNQPQHF.

The chain joins TRBV2 to TRBJ2-2, with 8 bases aligning to TRBD1. The V gene end was trimmed by 6 bases and the J gene end by 4 bases; junction bases not matched to a gene: 7. In germline, CDR1 is SNHLY, CDR2 FYNNEI. This CDR3 has 15 amino acids. CDR3 in amino acids: CASSGQGIITGELFF. The DNA of the CDR3 is TGTGCCAGCAGCGGACAGGGAATAATCACCGGGGAGCTGTTTTTT. Full variable domain (outside the CDR3, taken from reference TRBV2 and TRBJ2-2): EPEVTQTPSHQVTQMGQEVILRCVPISNHLYFYWYRQILGQKVEFLVSFYNNEISEKSEIFDDQFSVERPDGSNFTLKIRSTKLEDSAMYFCASSGQGIITGELFFGEGSRLTVL.

The chain links TRBV18 to TRBJ1-6; D is possibly TRBD1 (6 bases). CDR1 and CDR2 (germline): KGHSH, LQKENI. V lost 6 bases, J lost 10 bases, and 19 bases lay in between. The CDR3 loop spans 15 amino acids. Here the CDR3 reads CASSSQGPEGSPLHF. Written as DNA, the CDR3 is TGTGCCAGCTCGTCACAGGGTCCCGAAGGCTCACCCCTCCACTTT.

This clone was seen more than once but under ten times. The same CDR3 can be traced to other DNA sequences in this sample. The chain links TRBV5-1 to TRBJ1-2, with 7 bases that match TRBD1. The CDR3 loop spans 13 amino acids. Germline V gives CDR1 SGHRS, CDR2 YFSETQ. Trimming at V came to 4 bases and at J to 2 bases, leaving 2 bases not matched to a gene. The CDR3 loop is CASSTTGNYGYTF. In DNA form, the CDR3 reads TGCGCCAGCAGCACGACAGGGAACTATGGCTACACCTTC.

Only one count was recorded for this clone. This chain connects TRBV2 to TRBJ1-6; TRBD1 aligns across 8 bases. The length of the CDR3 is 15 residues. The germline CDR1 and CDR2 sequences are SNHLY and FYNNEI. The V gene end was trimmed by 7 bases and the J gene end by 5 bases; junction bases not matched to a gene: 7. The CDR3 DNA reads as TGTGCCAGCAAAAGGACAGGGTCCAATAATTCACCCCTCCACTTT. This encodes CASKRTGSNNSPLHF.

The rearrangement uses TRBV19 and TRBJ1-6; D possibly corresponds to TRBD1 (6 bases). V lost 3 bases and J lost 10, with 10 bases in between. This CDR3 spans 13 amino acids. Looked up from germline, CDR1 is LNHDA and CDR2 is SQIVND (reference sequence). In DNA form, the CDR3 reads TGTGCCAGTAGTATGGCAGGGGAATCACCCCTCCACTTT. Translating gives CASSMAGESPLHF.

This rearrangement joins TRBV7-9 to TRBJ2-7; D perhaps matches TRBD2 (5 bases). Germline-derived CDR1 and CDR2 are SEHNR and FQNEAQ (reference sequence). Trimming cost V 5 bases and J 5 bases, with 13 bases left between them. This CDR3 has 13 amino acids. The chain's CDR3 is CASSVPGRNEQYF. CDR3 nucleotide sequence: TGTGCCAGCAGCGTCCCGGGAAGGAACGAGCAGTACTTC.

The rearrangement uses TRBV5-1 and TRBJ1-4; D is perhaps TRBD1 (5 bases). Deletions cut 0 bases from V and 7 bases from J, with 13 bases between. The CDR3 is 15 amino acids. Per germline, CDR1 SGHRS and CDR2 YFSETQ. This chain's CDR3 is CASSLGQSSLEKLFF. The CDR3 region has the DNA TGCGCCAGCAGCTTGGGACAGTCGTCTCTTGAAAAACTGTTTTTT. The entire variable domain, with the rest obtained from reference TRBV5-1 and TRBJ1-4, is as follows: KAGVTQTPRYLIKTRGQQVTLSCSPISGHRSVSWYQQTPGQGLQFLFEYFSETQRNKGNFPGRFSGRQFSNSRSEMNVSTLELGDSALYLCASSLGQSSLEKLFFGSGTQLSVL.